This TCR beta chain was captured in a study of CD8 T cells in Susac syndrome. This CDR3 spans 16 amino acids. Trimming pared 0 bases from V and 0 bases from J, leaving 11 bases between. Germline values: CDR1 KGHSH, CDR2 LQKENI. The control participants were healthy donors, and these controls were matched with respect to both age and sex. Bulk CD8+ and CD4+ cells came from magnetic negative isolation; CD8+ TEMRA by FACS. Random hexamers served to reverse transcribe roughly 0.5 to 1 ug RNA. Amplification of TCR beta CDR3 by immunoSEQ multiplex PCR spanned 54 Vbeta and 13 Jbeta. One entry per CDR3 protein, called by TCRdb with MiXCR from the immunoSEQ multiplex PCR reads. The sample yields 90,000 to 110,000 distinct CDR3 sequences, around 97% seen once.

Sequenced input: CD4+ T cells from PBMCs. The chain employs TRBV18 and TRBJ2-5; the D gene could be TRBD1 or TRBD2 (5 bases each). The TCR was taken from a human donor in good health. In DNA form, the CDR3 reads TGTGCCAGCTCACCACCGGGACCAGGCAACCAAGAGACCCAGTACTTC. Residues: CASSPPGPGNQETQYF.